The 16 T cell receptor beta chains below were found in one sample sequenced in a study of blood T cell repertoires in COVID-19. Sequenced by immunoSEQ multiplex PCR; TCRdb stores in-frame clones only, minus some. The data contain about 230,000 clones, 85% to 90% of them seen just once; the ten biggest clones take up around 10%. Material for sequencing was peripheral blood. The source of these receptors is a man between 50 and 59 years old with COVID-19, enrolled during active disease.

The chain carries TRBV19 and TRBJ1-6, with D maybe TRBD1 (6 bases). Germline V lookup: CDR1 LNHDA, CDR2 SQIVND (reference sequence). V was pared by 6 bases and J by 2 bases, with 14 bases between. This CDR3 has 16 residues. The CDR3 DNA sequence: TGTGCCAGTAGCACAGGGCCCGGGACCTATAATTCACCCCTCCACTTT. Amino acids: CASSTGPGTYNSPLHF.

This clone was recorded only once. The rearrangement links TRBV27 to TRBJ2-7; D possibly corresponds to TRBD2 (5 bases). Between the trimmed V and J ends, which lost 7 bases and 7 bases, there was a span of 17 bases. Looked up from germline, CDR1 is MNHEY and CDR2 is SMNVEV (reference sequence). The CDR3 extends over 13 amino acids. DNA of the CDR3: TGTGCCAGCACCGCCCAACGCTCGGGGGAGCAGTACTTC. This codes for CASTAQRSGEQYF.

This clone showed up just a few times. CDR3 loop: CASNANGNTGELFF. The CDR3 nucleotides read TGTGCCAGCAACGCGAACGGTAACACCGGGGAGCTGTTTTTT. The chain is built from TRBV14 and TRBJ2-2; D gene ambiguous. Germline CDR1 reads SGHDN; CDR2 reads FVKESK. V lost 7 bases and J lost 2, with 11 bases in between. This CDR3 is built from 14 residues.

The sample holds one count of this clone. The genes are TRBV19 and TRBJ1-1; D call uncertain. V was shortened by 1 base and J by 1 base, with 13 bases between the two germline ends. The germline CDR1 and CDR2 sequences are LNHDA and SQIVND (reference sequence). The length of the CDR3 is 16 residues. CDR3 DNA sequence: TGTGCCAGTAGTATAGTCTATCCGAGGGAGAACACTGAAGCTTTCTTT. It is translated as CASSIVYPRENTEAFF.

This sequence joins TRBV6-9 and TRBJ2-1; tentative D call: TRBD2 (7 bases). Germline values: CDR1 MNHGY, CDR2 SVAAGI. This CDR3 is 12 amino acids long. The CDR3 here is CGIRGGAGEQFF. In nucleotides, the CDR3 is TGTGGGATCAGGGGAGGAGCGGGGGAGCAGTTCTTC.

DNA of the CDR3: TGTGCTAGTGGCCCGGGACAGGGTTTTAAAAGTGAAAAACTGTTTTTT. Protein: CASGPGQGFKSEKLFF. The V gene is TRBV12-5, the J gene TRBJ1-4, with TRBD1 identical over 9 bases. This CDR3 comprises 16 residues. After removal of 6 bases from V and 7 bases from J, the junction contained 12 bases not matched to a gene. Per germline, CDR1 LGHNT and CDR2 FRNRAP. The entire variable domain, with the rest obtained from reference TRBV12-5 and TRBJ1-4, is as follows: DARVTQTPRHKVTEMGQEVTMRCQPILGHNTVFWYRQTMMQGLELLAYFRNRAPLDDSGMPKDRFSAEMPDATLATLKIQPSEPRDSAVYFCASGPGQGFKSEKLFFGSGTQLSVL.

In regard to this clone: The junction and the germline gene differ at one end; a read error may be behind it. The chain recombines TRBV5-5 with TRBJ2-3; 12 nucleotides match TRBD2. Germline values: CDR1 SGHKS, CDR2 YYEKEE (reference sequence). The CDR3 totals 17 residues. CDR3 in DNA: TGTGCCAGCAACTTGGCCAGGTCTAGCGGGGGGGCAGATACGCAGTATTTT. Amino acids: CASNLARSSGGADTQYF. The complete variable domain, with remaining parts taken from reference TRBV5-5 and TRBJ2-3, reads DAGVTQSPTHLIKTRGQQVTLRCSPISGHKSVSWYQQVLGQGPQFIFQYYEKEERGRGNFPDRFSARQFPNYSSELNVNALLLGDSALYLCASNLARSSGGADTQYFGPGTRLTVL.

There are a few counts of this clone. The chain carries TRBV6-5 and TRBJ2-7, with D maybe TRBD1 (5 bases). The CDR3 is 14 amino acids. The V and J ends lost 2 bases and 2 bases respectively, with 10 bases between them. CDR1 is MNHEY and CDR2 is SVGAGI in the germline V gene. The CDR3 DNA reads as TGTGCCAGCAGTTACGGCAGGGCCGCCTACGAGCAGTACTTC. The encoded protein is CASSYGRAAYEQYF.

V and J are TRBV4-1 and TRBJ1-2, with D possibly TRBD1 on 6 matching bases. V was trimmed by 0 bases and J by 5 bases, leaving 16 bases between them. Germline V gives CDR1 MGHRA, CDR2 YSYEKL. The CDR3 length is 16 residues. The CDR3 reads CASSQESLGTQYGYTF. Written as DNA, the CDR3 is TGCGCCAGCAGCCAAGAATCCTTAGGGACACAATATGGCTACACCTTC.

For the CDR3, the DNA is TGTGCCAGCAGGATCACCGGGACATCCCCGGACGGCTACACCTTC. Amino acids: CASRITGTSPDGYTF. V is TRBV5-5 and J is TRBJ1-2; tentative D call: TRBD1 (6 bases). The V end was cut by 5 bases, the J end by 8 bases, with 22 bases between. This CDR3 is 15 amino acids long. Germline CDR1 is SGHKS and CDR2 is YYEKEE (reference sequence).

J is TRBJ2-5 and V is TRBV11-2, with TRBD2 matching over 11 bases. V was pared by 0 bases and J by 3 bases, with 9 bases of the junction left unmatched. CDR1 and CDR2 (germline): SGHAT, FQNNGV. This CDR3 region has 18 residues. The DNA for the CDR3 is TGTGCCAGCAGCTTAGATGGGGCGGGACTAGCGGAAAAAGAGACCCAGTACTTC. This gives the protein CASSLDGAGLAEKETQYF. Drawing the rest from reference TRBV11-2 and TRBJ2-5, the complete variable domain is EAGVAQSPRYKIIEKRQSVAFWCNPISGHATLYWYQQILGQGPKLLIQFQNNGVVDDSQLPKDRFSAERLKGVDSTLKIQPAKLEDSAVYLCASSLDGAGLAEKETQYFGPGTRLLVL.

The chain couples TRBV2 to TRBJ1-1; 7 bases are shared with TRBD1. V was pared by 8 bases and J by 1 base, with 4 bases of the junction left unmatched. The CDR3 sequence is 13 residues long. Germline loops: CDR1 SNHLY, CDR2 FYNNEI. The CDR3 reads CASERGPNTEAFF. CDR3 nucleotides: TGTGCCAGCGAAAGGGGGCCGAACACTGAAGCTTTCTTT. Full variable domain (outside the CDR3, taken from reference TRBV2 and TRBJ1-1): EPEVTQTPSHQVTQMGQEVILRCVPISNHLYFYWYRQILGQKVEFLVSFYNNEISEKSEIFDDQFSVERPDGSNFTLKIRSTKLEDSAMYFCASERGPNTEAFFGQGTRLTVV.

This clone turned up a few times. The gene calls are TRBV5-1 and TRBJ2-2; 14 bases match TRBD2. The CDR3 extends over 19 amino acids. Germline values: CDR1 SGHRS, CDR2 YFSETQ. Trimming took 1 base from V and 0 from J; bases not matched to a gene: 5. CDR3 sequence reads: CASSLRTSGGYSNTGELFF. The CDR3 nucleotides are TGCGCCAGCAGCTTGCGGACTAGCGGGGGGTATTCGAACACCGGGGAGCTGTTTTTT.

This clone was recorded a few times. The chain links TRBV4-1 to TRBJ1-1; a weak D match, TRBD1 (5 bases). The CDR3 is 15 amino acids. V was clipped by 1 base and J by 1 base, with 10 bases between them. Germline V gene data show CDR1 as MGHRA and CDR2 as YSYEKL. CDR3 nucleotides: TGCGCCAGCAGCCAAGCAGAGACAGCGAACACTGAAGCTTTCTTT. Its translation: CASSQAETANTEAFF.

The chain has TRBV4-1 and TRBJ1-1; a weak D match, TRBD1 (5 bases). This CDR3 is built from 16 residues. Trimming stripped 0 bases from V and 4 bases from J, with 15 bases between. CDR1 and CDR2 (germline): MGHRA, YSYEKL. The CDR3: CASSQESILGGTEAFF. In DNA form, the CDR3 reads TGCGCCAGCAGCCAAGAGTCAATTTTGGGGGGCACTGAAGCTTTCTTT.

This chain connects TRBV12-3 or TRBV12-4 to TRBJ1-2, with a tentative D call TRBD1 (6 bases). V lost 6 bases and J lost 2, with 10 bases in between. The CDR3 length is 13 residues. The CDR3 reads CASSADRNYGYTF. As DNA, the CDR3 is TGTGCCAGCAGCGCAGACAGGAACTATGGCTACACCTTC.